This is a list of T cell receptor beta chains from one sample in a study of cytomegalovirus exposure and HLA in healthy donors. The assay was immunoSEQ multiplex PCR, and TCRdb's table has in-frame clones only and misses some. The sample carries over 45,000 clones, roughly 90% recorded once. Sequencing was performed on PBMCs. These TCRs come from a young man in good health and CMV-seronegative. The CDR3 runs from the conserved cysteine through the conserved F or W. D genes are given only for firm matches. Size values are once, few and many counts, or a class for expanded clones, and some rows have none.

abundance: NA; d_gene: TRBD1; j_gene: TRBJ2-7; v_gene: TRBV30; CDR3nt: TGTGCCTGGACAGAGGGACAGGGGACCTACGAGCAGTACTTC; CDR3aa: CAWTEGQGTYEQYF
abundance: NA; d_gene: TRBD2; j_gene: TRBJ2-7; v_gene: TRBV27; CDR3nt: TGTGCCAGCAGGCGGTTAGCGGGGGTGAACTCCTACGAGCAGTACTTC; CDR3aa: CASRRLAGVNSYEQYF
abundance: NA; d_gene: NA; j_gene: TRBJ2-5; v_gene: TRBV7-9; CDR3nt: TGTGCCAGCAGCCCTCCCTCAGGGGAAGGAGCAGAGACCCAGTACTTC; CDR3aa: CASSPPSGEGAETQYF
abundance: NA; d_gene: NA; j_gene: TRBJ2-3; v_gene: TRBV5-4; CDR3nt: TGTGCCAGCAGCTTGGTCTCCAGGGAGGCAGATACGCAGTATTTT; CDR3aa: CASSLVSREADTQYF
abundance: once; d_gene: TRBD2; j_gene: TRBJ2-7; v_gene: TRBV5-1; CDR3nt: TGCGCCAGCAGTCCAAGTAGGGGACTAGCTGGGGAAGAGCAGTACTTC; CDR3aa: CASSPSRGLAGEEQYF
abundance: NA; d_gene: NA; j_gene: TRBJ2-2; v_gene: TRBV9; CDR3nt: TGTGCCAGCAGCGCCGGGACAACGAACACCGGGGAGCTGTTTTTT; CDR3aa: CASSAGTTNTGELFF
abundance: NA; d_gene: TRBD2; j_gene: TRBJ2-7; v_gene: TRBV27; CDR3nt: TGTGCCAGCAGTACACAGACTAGCGGGAGGGAAGAGCAGTACTTC; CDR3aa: CASSTQTSGREEQYF
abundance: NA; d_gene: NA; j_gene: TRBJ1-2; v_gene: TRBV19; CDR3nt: TGTGCCAGTAGTAGCCCAACTGCAGGGGACACCTTAACGACTGGCTACACCTTC; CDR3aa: CASSSPTAGDTLTTGYTF
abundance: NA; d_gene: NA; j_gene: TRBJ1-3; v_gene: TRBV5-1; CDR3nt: TGCGCCAGCAGCGGGGGGACCATCTCTGGAAACACCATATATTTT; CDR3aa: CASSGGTISGNTIYF
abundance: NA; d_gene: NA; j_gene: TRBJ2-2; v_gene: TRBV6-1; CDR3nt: TGTGCCAGCGGGACAACGAACACCGGGGAGCTGTTTTTT; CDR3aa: CASGTTNTGELFF
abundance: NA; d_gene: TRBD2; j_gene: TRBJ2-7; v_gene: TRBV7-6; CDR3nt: TGTGCCAGCAGCTTAGCGCCTAGTCGGGCGGGGGAGAGCTACGAGCAGTACTTC; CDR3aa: CASSLAPSRAGESYEQYF
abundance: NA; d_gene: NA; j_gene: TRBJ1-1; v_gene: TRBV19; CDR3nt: TGTGCCAGTAACTATCTAGGGGGGGCCGGTGAAGCTTTCTTT; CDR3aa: CASNYLGGAGEAFF
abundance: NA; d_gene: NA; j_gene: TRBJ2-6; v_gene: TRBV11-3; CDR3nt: TGTGCCAGCAGCTTAGGTGGAGCTGGGGCCAACGTCCTGACTTTC; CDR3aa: CASSLGGAGANVLTF
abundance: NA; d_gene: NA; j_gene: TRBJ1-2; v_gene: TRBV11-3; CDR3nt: TGTGCCAGCAGCTTAGAAGGGAGAGGCTACACCTTC; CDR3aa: CASSLEGRGYTF
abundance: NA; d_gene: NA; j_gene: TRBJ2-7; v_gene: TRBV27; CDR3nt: TGTGCCAGCAGTTTCTCCCCGGTCCACGAGCAGTACTTC; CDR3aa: CASSFSPVHEQYF
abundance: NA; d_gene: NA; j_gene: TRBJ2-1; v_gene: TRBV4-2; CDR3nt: TGTGCCAGCAGCCCTAATCTCGGGAGCTCCTACAATGAGCAGTTCTTC; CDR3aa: CASSPNLGSSYNEQFF
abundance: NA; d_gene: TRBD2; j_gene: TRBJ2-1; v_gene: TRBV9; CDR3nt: TGTGCCAGACTAGCGGGATTCGGTGAGCAGTTCTTC; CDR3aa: CARLAGFGEQFF
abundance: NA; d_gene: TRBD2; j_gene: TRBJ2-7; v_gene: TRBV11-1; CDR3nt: TGTGCCAGCAGCATTCCGGGACTAGGTTCCTACGAGCAGTACTTC; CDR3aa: CASSIPGLGSYEQYF
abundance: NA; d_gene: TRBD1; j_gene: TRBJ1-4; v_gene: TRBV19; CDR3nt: TGTGCCAGTAGTATCTCCAGGGGGCTCACTGAAAAACTGTTTTTT; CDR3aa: CASSISRGLTEKLFF
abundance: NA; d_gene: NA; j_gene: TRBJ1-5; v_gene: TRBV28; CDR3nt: TGTGCCAGCAGTTTACGGGGTAGCAATCAGCCCCAGCATTTT; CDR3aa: CASSLRGSNQPQHF
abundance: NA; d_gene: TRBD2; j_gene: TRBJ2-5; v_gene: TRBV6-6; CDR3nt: TGTGCCAGCAGTCAAACTAGCGGGAAGACCCAGTACTTC; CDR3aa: CASSQTSGKTQYF
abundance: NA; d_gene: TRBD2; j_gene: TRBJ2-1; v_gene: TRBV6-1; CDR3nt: TGTGCCAGCAGCGAGGGACTAGCGGGAGGCGGTGAGCAGTTCTTC; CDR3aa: CASSEGLAGGGEQFF
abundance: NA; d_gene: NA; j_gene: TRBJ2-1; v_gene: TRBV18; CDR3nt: TGTGCCAGCTCCCCCACGGGAGGGGGCTTTGAGCAGTTCTTC; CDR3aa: CASSPTGGGFEQFF